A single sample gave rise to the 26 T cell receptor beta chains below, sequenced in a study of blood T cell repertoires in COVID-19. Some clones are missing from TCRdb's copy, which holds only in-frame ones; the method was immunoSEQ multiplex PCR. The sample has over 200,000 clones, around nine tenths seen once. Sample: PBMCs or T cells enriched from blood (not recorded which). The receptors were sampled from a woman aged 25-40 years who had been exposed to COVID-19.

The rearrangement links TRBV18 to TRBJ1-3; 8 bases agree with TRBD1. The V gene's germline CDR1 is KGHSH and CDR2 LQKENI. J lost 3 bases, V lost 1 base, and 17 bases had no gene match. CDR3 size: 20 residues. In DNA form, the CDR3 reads TGTGCCAGCTCACCACTCGGAAACCGAAGGACAGGGAAGAATGGAAACACCATATATTTT. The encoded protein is CASSPLGNRRTGKNGNTIYF.

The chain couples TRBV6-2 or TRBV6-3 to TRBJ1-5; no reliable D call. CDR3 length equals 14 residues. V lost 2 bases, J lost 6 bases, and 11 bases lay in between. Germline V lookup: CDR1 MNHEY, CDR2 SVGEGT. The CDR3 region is CASSYDKAGQPQHF. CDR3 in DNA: TGTGCCAGCAGTTACGATAAGGCGGGTCAGCCCCAGCATTTT.

CDR3 nucleotide sequence: TGTGCCACCAGTGACCCGGGACAGAATAATGAAAAACTGTTTTTT. This encodes CATSDPGQNNEKLFF. The chain couples TRBV24-1 to TRBJ1-4; 7 nucleotides agree with TRBD1. In germline, CDR1 is KGHDR, CDR2 SFDVKD. With 4 bases clipped from V and 4 bases from J, the junction kept 5 bases outside the gene matches. The CDR3 runs to 15 residues.

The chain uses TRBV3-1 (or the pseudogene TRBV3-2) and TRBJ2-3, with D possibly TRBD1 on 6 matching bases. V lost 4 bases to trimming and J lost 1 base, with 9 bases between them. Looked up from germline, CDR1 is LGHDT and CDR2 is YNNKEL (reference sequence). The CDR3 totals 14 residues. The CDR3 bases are TGTGCCAGCAGCCGGACAGCTGGCACAGATACGCAGTATTTT. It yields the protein CASSRTAGTDTQYF.

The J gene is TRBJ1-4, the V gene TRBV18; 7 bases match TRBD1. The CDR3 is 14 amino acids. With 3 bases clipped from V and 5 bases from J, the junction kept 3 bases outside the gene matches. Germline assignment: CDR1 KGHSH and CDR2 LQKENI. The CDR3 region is CASSPGTANEKLFF. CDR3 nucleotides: TGTGCCAGCTCACCGGGGACAGCGAATGAAAAACTGTTTTTT.

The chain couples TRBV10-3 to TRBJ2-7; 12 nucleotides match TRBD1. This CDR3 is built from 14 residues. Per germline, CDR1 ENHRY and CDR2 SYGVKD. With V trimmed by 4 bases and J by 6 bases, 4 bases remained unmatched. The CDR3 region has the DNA TGTGCCATCAGTGGGGGACAGGGGGCGGGCGAGCAGTACTTC. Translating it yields CAISGGQGAGEQYF.

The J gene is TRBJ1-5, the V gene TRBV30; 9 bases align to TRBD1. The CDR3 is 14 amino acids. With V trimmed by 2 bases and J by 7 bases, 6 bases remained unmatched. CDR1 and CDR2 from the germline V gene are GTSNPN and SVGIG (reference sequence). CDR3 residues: CAWSRTGGRQPQHF. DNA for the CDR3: TGTGCCTGGAGTAGAACAGGGGGCAGGCAGCCCCAGCATTTT.

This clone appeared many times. CDR3 protein: CASSVGSINTGELFF. The CDR3 nucleotides are TGTGCCAGCAGCGTAGGGTCTATTAACACCGGGGAGCTGTTTTTT. This chain connects TRBV9 to TRBJ2-2, with D unresolved. Germline V gene data show CDR1 as SGDLS and CDR2 as YYNGEE. V was cut by 0 bases and J by 2 bases, with 8 bases left in between. The CDR3 runs 15 residues.

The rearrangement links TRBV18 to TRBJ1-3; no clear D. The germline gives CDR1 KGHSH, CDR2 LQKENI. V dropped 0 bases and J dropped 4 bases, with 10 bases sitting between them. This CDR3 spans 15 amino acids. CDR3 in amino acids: CASSPPGVAGNTIYF. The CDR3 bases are TGTGCCAGCTCACCACCCGGGGTGGCGGGAAACACCATATATTTT. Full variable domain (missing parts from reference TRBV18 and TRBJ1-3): NAGVMQNPRHLVRRRGQEARLRCSPMKGHSHVYWYRQLPEEGLKFMVYLQKENIIDESGMPKERFSAEFPKEGPSILRIQQVVRGDSAAYFCASSPPGVAGNTIYFGEGSWLTVV.

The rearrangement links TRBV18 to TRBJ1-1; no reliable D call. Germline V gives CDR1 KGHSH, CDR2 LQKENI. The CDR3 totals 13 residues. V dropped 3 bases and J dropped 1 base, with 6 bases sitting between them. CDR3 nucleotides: TGTGCCAGCTCACCTGGGCAGAACACTGAAGCTTTCTTT. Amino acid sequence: CASSPGQNTEAFF. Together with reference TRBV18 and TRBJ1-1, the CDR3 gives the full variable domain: NAGVMQNPRHLVRRRGQEARLRCSPMKGHSHVYWYRQLPEEGLKFMVYLQKENIIDESGMPKERFSAEFPKEGPSILRIQQVVRGDSAAYFCASSPGQNTEAFFGQGTRLTVV.

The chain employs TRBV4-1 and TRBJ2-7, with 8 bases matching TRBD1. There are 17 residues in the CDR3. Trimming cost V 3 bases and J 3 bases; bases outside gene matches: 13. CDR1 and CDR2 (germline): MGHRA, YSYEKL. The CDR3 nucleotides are TGCGCCAGCAGCCACCAGTTTACGGGGACAGGCTACTACGAGCAGTACTTC. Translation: CASSHQFTGTGYYEQYF.

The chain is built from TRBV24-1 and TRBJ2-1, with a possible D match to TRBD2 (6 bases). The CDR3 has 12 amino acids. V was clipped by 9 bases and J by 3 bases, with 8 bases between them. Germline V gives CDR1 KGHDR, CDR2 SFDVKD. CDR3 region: CATGGDYNEQFF. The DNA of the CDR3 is TGTGCCACCGGCGGGGACTACAATGAGCAGTTCTTC.

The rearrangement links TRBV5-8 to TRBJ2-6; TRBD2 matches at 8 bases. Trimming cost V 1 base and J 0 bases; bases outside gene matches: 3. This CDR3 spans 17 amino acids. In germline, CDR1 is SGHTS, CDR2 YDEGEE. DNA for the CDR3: TGTGCCAGCAGCTTGTTTGCGGGGGGCTCTGGGGCCAACGTCCTGACTTTC. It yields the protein CASSLFAGGSGANVLTF.

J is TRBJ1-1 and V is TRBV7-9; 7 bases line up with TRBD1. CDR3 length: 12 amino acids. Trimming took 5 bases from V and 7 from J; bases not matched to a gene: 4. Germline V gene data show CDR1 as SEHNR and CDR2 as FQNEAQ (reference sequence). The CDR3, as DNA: TGTGCCAGCAGCCTTGGGACAGTTGAAGCTTTCTTT. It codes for CASSLGTVEAFF.

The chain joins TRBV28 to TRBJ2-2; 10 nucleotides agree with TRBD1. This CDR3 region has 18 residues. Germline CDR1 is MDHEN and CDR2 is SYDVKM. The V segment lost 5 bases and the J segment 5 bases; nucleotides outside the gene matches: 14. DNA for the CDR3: TGTGCCAGCAGTCCCAAACCTCCGGGACAGGGGTTTACCGGGGAGCTGTTTTTT. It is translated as CASSPKPPGQGFTGELFF.

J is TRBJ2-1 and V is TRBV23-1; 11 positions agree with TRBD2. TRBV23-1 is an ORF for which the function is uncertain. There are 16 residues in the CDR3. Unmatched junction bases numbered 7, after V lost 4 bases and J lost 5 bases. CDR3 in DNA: TGCGCCAGCAGTCGCCTACTAGCGGGAGAAAACAATGAGCAGTTCTTC. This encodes CASSRLLAGENNEQFF.

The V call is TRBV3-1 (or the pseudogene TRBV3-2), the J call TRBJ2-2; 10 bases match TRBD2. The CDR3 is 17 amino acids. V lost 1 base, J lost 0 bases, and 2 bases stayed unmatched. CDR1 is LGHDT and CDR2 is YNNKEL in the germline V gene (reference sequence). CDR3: CASSQALAGTNTGELFF. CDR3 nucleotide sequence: TGTGCCAGCAGCCAAGCACTAGCGGGGACGAACACCGGGGAGCTGTTTTTT.

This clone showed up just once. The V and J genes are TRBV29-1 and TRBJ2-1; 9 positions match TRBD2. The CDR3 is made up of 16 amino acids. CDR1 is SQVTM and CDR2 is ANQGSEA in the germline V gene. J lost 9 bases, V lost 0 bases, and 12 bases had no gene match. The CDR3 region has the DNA TGCAGCGTTGAAGATGGGCTAGCGGGACGTAATAGTGAGCAGTTCTTC. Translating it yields CSVEDGLAGRNSEQFF.

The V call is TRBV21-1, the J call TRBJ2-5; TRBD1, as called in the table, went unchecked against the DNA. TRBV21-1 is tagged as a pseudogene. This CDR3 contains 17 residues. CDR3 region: CASSKGRTGGHQETQYF. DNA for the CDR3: TGTGCCAGCAGCAAAGGCAGGACAGGGGGCCACCAAGAGACCCAGTACTTC.

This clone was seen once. The CDR3 DNA reads as TGTGCCAGCAGTTGGACTCGAGATGGCTACACCTTC. Protein product: CASSWTRDGYTF. The chain uses TRBV28 and TRBJ1-2; no firm D call. In germline, CDR1 is MDHEN, CDR2 SYDVKM. The V and J ends lost 4 bases and 6 bases respectively, with 9 bases between them. CDR3 length: 12 amino acids.

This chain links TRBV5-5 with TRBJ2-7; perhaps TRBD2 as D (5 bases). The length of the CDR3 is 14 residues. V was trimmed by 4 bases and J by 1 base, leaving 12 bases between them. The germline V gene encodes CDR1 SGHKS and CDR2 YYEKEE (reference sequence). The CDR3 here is CASSPDGGSYEQYF. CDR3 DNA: TGTGCCAGCAGCCCTGACGGAGGATCCTACGAGCAGTACTTC.

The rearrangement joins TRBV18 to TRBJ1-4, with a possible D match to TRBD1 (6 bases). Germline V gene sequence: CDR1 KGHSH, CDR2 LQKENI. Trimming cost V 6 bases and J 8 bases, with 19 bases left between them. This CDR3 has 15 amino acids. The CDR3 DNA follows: TGTGCCAGCTCTCACGGGGCAGGGGCGGAGGAAAAACTGTTTTTT. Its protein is CASSHGAGAEEKLFF.

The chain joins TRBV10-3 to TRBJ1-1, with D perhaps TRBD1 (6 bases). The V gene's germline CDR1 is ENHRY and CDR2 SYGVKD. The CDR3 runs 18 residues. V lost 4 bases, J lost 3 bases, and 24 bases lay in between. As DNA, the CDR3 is TGTGCCATCAGTGTATTCCCAGCAGGGGCCGCCGAAGACACTGAAGCTTTCTTT. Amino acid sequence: CAISVFPAGAAEDTEAFF.

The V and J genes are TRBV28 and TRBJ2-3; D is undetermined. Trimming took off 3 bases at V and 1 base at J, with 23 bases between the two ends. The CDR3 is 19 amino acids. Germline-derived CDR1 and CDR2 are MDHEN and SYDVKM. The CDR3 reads CASSLRRSRLVVRTDTQYF. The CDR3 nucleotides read TGTGCCAGCAGTTTGCGCCGCTCAAGACTGGTAGTGCGCACAGATACGCAGTATTTT.

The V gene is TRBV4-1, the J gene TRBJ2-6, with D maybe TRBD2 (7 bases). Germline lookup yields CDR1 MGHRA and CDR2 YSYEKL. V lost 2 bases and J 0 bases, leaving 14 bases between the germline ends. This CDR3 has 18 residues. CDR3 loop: CASSQSGGRSSGANVLTF. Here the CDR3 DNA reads TGCGCCAGCAGCCAATCGGGGGGCAGGTCCTCTGGGGCCAACGTCCTGACTTTC.

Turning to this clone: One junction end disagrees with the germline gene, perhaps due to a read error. This chain's CDR3 is CAGRTGLANNEQFF. The CDR3, as DNA: TGTGCCGGCAGAACGGGACTAGCTAACAATGAGCAGTTCTTC. The chain has TRBV28 and TRBJ2-1; 9 bases fit TRBD2. The CDR3 sequence is 14 residues long. Germline CDR1 is MDHEN and CDR2 is SYDVKM.